A single sample gave rise to the 28 T cell receptor beta chains below, sequenced in a study of T-cell memory formation after mild COVID-19. TCRdb passed the 5' RACE reads through MiXCR, listing each CDR3 protein once. The sample contains some 210,000 distinct CDR3 sequences, about 10% of which appear only once. Source material: PBMCs or a T cell subset sorted from them (not recorded which). The receptors were sampled from a man aged 18 to 35 who had mild COVID-19 (a few samples of this study predate the infection). Cell type and time point are not known.

There are a few counts of this clonotype. This CDR3 is CASSPPTRSYEQYF. The DNA for the CDR3 is TGTGCCAGCTCACCACCGACGAGGTCCTACGAGCAGTACTTC. The chain combines TRBV18 with TRBJ2-7; D gene unclear. Germline values: CDR1 KGHSH, CDR2 LQKENI. Deletions cut 0 bases from V and 1 base from J, with 7 bases between. The CDR3 is 14 amino acids.

The gene calls are TRBV20-1 and TRBJ2-5; no clear D gene. V lost 6 bases, J lost 0 bases, and 8 bases lay in between. This CDR3 is built from 12 residues. Germline assignment: CDR1 DFQATT and CDR2 SNEGSKA (reference sequence). CDR3 sequence: CSAAGNQETQYF. CDR3 DNA: TGCAGTGCAGCAGGCAACCAAGAGACCCAGTACTTC.

CDR3 sequence reads: CASSLRISYNEQFF. CDR3 nucleotide sequence: TGTGCCAGCAGCTTACGGATCAGCTACAATGAGCAGTTCTTC. The J gene is TRBJ2-1, the V gene TRBV7-2; D remains unclear. Germline-derived CDR1 and CDR2 are SGHTA and FQGNSA. This CDR3 region has 14 residues. V was trimmed by 2 bases and J by 3 bases, leaving 8 bases between them.

The chain employs TRBV6-2 or TRBV6-3 and TRBJ1-1, with 11 bases identical to TRBD1. CDR3 length equals 15 residues. The germline V gene has CDR1 MNHEY and CDR2 SVGEGT. Trimming cost V 2 bases and J 3 bases; bases outside gene matches: 2. The CDR3 here is CASSYGTGGDTEAFF. The CDR3 coding sequence is TGTGCCAGCAGTTACGGGACAGGGGGGGACACTGAAGCTTTCTTT.

This clonotype was counted between two and nine times. This chain connects TRBV9 to TRBJ2-2; 10 bases fit TRBD1. The CDR3 runs to 16 residues. Germline assignment: CDR1 SGDLS and CDR2 YYNGEE. The ends lost 3 bases at V and 4 bases at J; junction bases unmatched: 6. CDR3: CASSERGQGTTGELFF. The CDR3 nucleotides read TGTGCCAGCAGCGAGCGGGGACAGGGGACCACCGGGGAGCTGTTTTTT.

CDR3 in DNA: TGTGCCAGCAGCTTAGGCCTGGGACCGCGAGGGACCCAGTACTTC. Protein: CASSLGLGPRGTQYF. The chain has TRBV7-2 and TRBJ2-5; the D gene could be TRBD1 or TRBD2 (5 bases each). Germline V lookup: CDR1 SGHTA, CDR2 FQGNSA. The CDR3 is 15 amino acids. Trimming pared 1 base from V and 7 bases from J, leaving 16 bases between.

This clonotype was picked up a small number of times. This CDR3 reads CSAPRTGRAKNIQYF. For the CDR3, the DNA is TGCAGTGCCCCCCGGACAGGGAGGGCCAAAAACATTCAGTACTTC. The genes are TRBV20-1 and TRBJ2-4, with 8 bases that match TRBD1. Trimming at V came to 6 bases and at J to 1 base, leaving 8 bases not matched to a gene. This CDR3 contains 15 residues. CDR1 DFQATT and CDR2 SNEGSKA come from the germline V gene (reference sequence).

This clonotype came up a few times. J is TRBJ2-2 and V is TRBV12-3 or TRBV12-4, with D unresolved. This CDR3 has 14 residues. Trimming removed 5 bases at V and 0 bases at J, with 7 bases between. The CDR3 nucleotides are TGTGCCAGCAGTCCAAGTCCGAACACCGGGGAGCTGTTTTTT. Its protein is CASSPSPNTGELFF.

The chain recombines TRBV7-9 with TRBJ1-2; no definite D call. This CDR3 has 16 residues. The germline CDR1 and CDR2 sequences are SEHNR and FQNEAQ (reference sequence). V lost 7 bases and J 5 bases, leaving 23 bases between the germline ends. The CDR3 here is CASTPRFGVTKYGYTF. The CDR3 bases are TGTGCCAGCACCCCACGATTCGGGGTCACAAAATATGGCTACACCTTC.

This clonotype has a count of ten or more. The chain links TRBV7-3 to TRBJ2-1; TRBD2 matches 12 bases. CDR1 is SGHTA, CDR2 FQGTGA, per germline. The CDR3 sequence is 16 residues long. V shed 5 bases and J 7 bases; nucleotides not matched to a gene: 9. The CDR3 coding sequence is TGTGCCAGCAGCGGATCTAGCGGGGGGGTGGAGAATGAGCAGTTCTTC. The encoded protein is CASSGSSGGVENEQFF.

The rearrangement joins TRBV6-2 or TRBV6-3 to TRBJ2-5, with 10 bases aligning to TRBD2. From germline, CDR1 is MNHEY and CDR2 SVGEGT. The CDR3 spans 14 residues. V dropped 6 bases and J dropped 9; count of bases not matched to a gene: 10. This chain's CDR3 is CASRLAGSLPAQYF. For the CDR3, the DNA is TGTGCCAGCAGACTAGCGGGGTCCCTTCCGGCCCAGTACTTC.

This clonotype has a handful of counts. This chain links TRBV7-9 with TRBJ2-7; D is ambiguous. Trimming left V 4 bases short and J 7 bases short, with 8 bases between. The CDR3 runs to 11 residues. CDR1 and CDR2 (germline): SEHNR, FQNEAQ (reference sequence). Here the CDR3 DNA reads TGTGCCAGCAGCTCAAGAATGGAGCAGTACTTC. It encodes CASSSRMEQYF. The full variable domain, its missing parts supplied by reference TRBV7-9 and TRBJ2-7, is DTGVSQNPRHKITKRGQNVTFRCDPISEHNRLYWYRQTLGQGPEFLTYFQNEAQLEKSRLLSDRFSAERPKGSFSTLEIQRTEQGDSAMYLCASSSRMEQYFGPGTRLTVT.

This clonotype was counted only a few times. The chain is built from TRBV5-1 and TRBJ2-3; TRBD2 agrees at 8 bases. The junction had 10 bases not matched to a gene; V was cut back by 4 bases and J by 6 bases. The CDR3 has 15 amino acids. CDR1 SGHRS and CDR2 YFSETQ come from the germline V gene. CDR3 sequence: CASSPNGGGSDTQYF. CDR3 nucleotides: TGCGCCAGCAGCCCCAACGGGGGGGGGAGTGATACGCAGTATTTT.

This clonotype was seen more than once but under ten times. The chain joins TRBV28 to TRBJ2-1, with D hard to call. This CDR3 has 15 amino acids. CDR1 and CDR2 (germline): MDHEN, SYDVKM. The V gene lost 2 bases and the J gene lost 12 bases, with 20 bases spanning the gap. The CDR3 DNA sequence: TGTGCCAGCAGTTTACCCAGTCGCGCTTCAGGTGCGCAGTTCTTC. It translates to CASSLPSRASGAQFF.

The V gene is TRBV4-3, the J gene TRBJ1-2; 10 bases agree with TRBD1. V shed 2 bases and J 6 bases; nucleotides not matched to a gene: 3. Germline V lookup: CDR1 LGHNA, CDR2 YSLEER. The CDR3 covers 14 residues. Written as DNA, the CDR3 is TGCGCCAGCAGCCAACTGACAGGGGGCAATGGCTACACCTTC. Translation gives CASSQLTGGNGYTF.

This clonotype was observed a handful of times. The V call is TRBV6-6, the J call TRBJ2-7; 9 positions match TRBD2. V gave up 7 bases and J gave up 5 bases; unmatched junction bases: 9. This CDR3 spans 14 amino acids. Germline values: CDR1 MNHNY, CDR2 SVGAGI (reference sequence). The CDR3 region is CASIFGGGDHEQYF. CDR3 nucleotides: TGTGCCAGCATCTTTGGCGGGGGGGACCACGAGCAGTACTTC.

This clonotype was seen more than once but under ten times. The chain links TRBV7-6 to TRBJ2-1, with D perhaps given as TRBD1 or TRBD2 (5 bases each). Trimming stripped 5 bases from V and 10 bases from J, with 24 bases between. This CDR3 contains 16 residues. Germline V gene lookup returns CDR1 SGHVS and CDR2 FNYEAQ. The CDR3 region is CASSQLTGHLSIEQFF. The CDR3, as DNA: TGTGCCAGCAGCCAGTTGACGGGGCACCTTTCAATAGAGCAGTTCTTC.

The rearrangement uses TRBV9 and TRBJ1-2, with 7 bases that match TRBD1. Germline assignment: CDR1 SGDLS and CDR2 YYNGEE. With V trimmed by 4 bases and J by 8 bases, 17 bases remained unmatched. This CDR3 spans 16 amino acids. The CDR3 sequence: CASSRDETTGVGGYTF. The CDR3 nucleotides read TGTGCCAGCAGCCGAGACGAGACCACAGGGGTAGGAGGCTACACCTTC.

This clonotype has a handful of counts. The chain recombines TRBV12-3 or TRBV12-4 with TRBJ2-4; 8 bases agree with TRBD2. J gave up 8 bases and V 7 bases, and 7 bases lay outside the gene matches. The CDR3 is 13 residues long. The CDR3 nucleotides are TGTGCCAGCACCTCGGGGGGGTTGGACATTCAGTACTTC. Translated: CASTSGGLDIQYF.

A few counts support this clonotype. J is TRBJ1-2 and V is TRBV5-6; maybe TRBD1 (6 bases). CDR1 SGHDT and CDR2 YYEEEE come from the germline V gene. Trimming removed 5 bases at V and 8 bases at J, with 13 bases between. The CDR3 is 12 amino acids. The CDR3 region is CASRETGRGYTF. The CDR3 DNA reads as TGTGCCAGCAGAGAAACAGGGCGCGGCTACACCTTC.

This clonotype was detected a few times. The chain combines TRBV7-6 with TRBJ2-7; tentatively, D is TRBD1 or TRBD2 (5 bases each). In germline, CDR1 is SGHVS, CDR2 FNYEAQ. V was trimmed by 5 bases and J by 2 bases, leaving 16 bases between them. The CDR3 is made up of 15 amino acids. The chain's CDR3 is CASSTGTSNTYEQYF. The CDR3 DNA reads as TGTGCCAGCAGCACCGGGACCTCAAATACCTACGAGCAGTACTTC.

In its sample, this clonotype was seen many times. The V and J genes are TRBV7-3 and TRBJ2-3; D remains ambiguous. The CDR3 has 15 residues. The germline CDR1 and CDR2 sequences are SGHTA and FQGTGA. Between the trimmed V and J ends, which lost 6 bases and 4 bases, there was a span of 17 bases. The CDR3 region is CASSLGSFSPDTQYF. In DNA form, the CDR3 reads TGTGCCAGCAGTTTAGGGTCCTTTTCACCAGATACGCAGTATTTT.

This clonotype was seen a handful of times. The V call is TRBV7-9, the J call TRBJ2-2; 7 bases line up with TRBD1. This CDR3 is 15 amino acids long. The V gene's germline CDR1 is SEHNR and CDR2 FQNEAQ (reference sequence). V trimming: 10 bases; J trimming: 1 base; junction bases outside the gene matches: 9. CDR3 residues: CANKPGTENTGELFF. The DNA of the CDR3 is TGTGCCAACAAGCCCGGGACAGAGAACACCGGGGAGCTGTTTTTT.

The CDR3: CASSLRDGSYEQYV. CDR3 nucleotides: TGTGCCAGCAGCCTCCGGGACGGGTCCTACGAGCAGTACGTC. The chain recombines TRBV6-2 or TRBV6-3 with TRBJ2-7; D may be TRBD1 or TRBD2 (5 bases each). The CDR3 loop spans 14 amino acids. V was trimmed by 6 bases and J by 1 base, leaving 13 bases between them. Germline-derived CDR1 and CDR2 are MNHEY and SVGEGT.

This clonotype has ten or more counts. The V and J genes are TRBV6-2 or TRBV6-3 and TRBJ1-2; no firm D call. Germline-derived CDR1 and CDR2 are MNHEY and SVGEGT. The CDR3 is 12 residues long. Trimming removed 6 bases from V and 4 bases from J, with 9 bases in between. The CDR3 sequence: CASSPRGYGYTF. Here the CDR3 DNA reads TGTGCCAGCAGCCCACGGGGCTATGGCTACACCTTC.

The V gene is TRBV4-3, the J gene TRBJ1-4; weak D call: TRBD1 (5 bases). The CDR3 sequence is 16 residues long. V lost 0 bases to trimming and J lost 3 bases, with 11 bases between them. Germline V lookup: CDR1 LGHNA, CDR2 YSLEER. The CDR3 DNA reads as TGCGCCAGCAGCCAAGAGCACAGGACGTCTAATGAAAAACTGTTTTTT. Translation gives CASSQEHRTSNEKLFF.

This clonotype has at least ten counts. The chain links TRBV6-6 to TRBJ2-2; D not certain. This CDR3 spans 15 amino acids. In germline, CDR1 is MNHNY, CDR2 SVGAGI (reference sequence). V shed 9 bases and J shed 2 bases, with 16 bases lying between them. In nucleotides, the CDR3 is TGTGCCAGTGATAAGGGCAAAGGAAACACCGGGGAGCTGTTTTTT. Residues: CASDKGKGNTGELFF.

The CDR3: CASSLSISSGANVLTF. The DNA of the CDR3 is TGCGCCAGCAGCTTGTCTATTAGCTCTGGGGCCAACGTCCTGACTTTC. V is TRBV5-1 and J is TRBJ2-6; no clear D. The CDR3 spans 16 residues. V was clipped by 1 base and J by 0 bases, with 8 bases between them. Germline V gene sequence: CDR1 SGHRS, CDR2 YFSETQ.